The 18 T cell receptor beta chains below were found in one sample sequenced in a study of spatial heterogeneity in lung cancer (dated by TCRdb to the late 2010s). The antigens for these receptors are not known. Study-wide conclusions, independent of this receptor: The tumor nonsynonymous mutation count correlated with the number of expanded alpha and beta TCRs within the tumor.

Sample time point, as interpreted from the label and publication: sample taken at primary tumor resection. Libraries were constructed by 5' RACE. Sequencing was carried out with a NextSeq 500. In-frame beta chains were kept once TCRdb had trimmed the public reads at Q25 with fastp and called clones with MiXCR. When rows share a CDR3 protein, they turn into one entry using the most common DNA and genes. The sample table records about 29,000 distinct CDR3 sequences; around 7.5% of these occur just once. About 25% of the sample belongs to the ten largest clones. Sample: lung tumor tissue, taken at surgery. These receptors were obtained from a male donor with early-stage non-small cell lung cancer.

This clonotype was observed at least ten times. The CDR3 DNA follows: TGTGCCAGCAGCCCGAGAACGGGGCGCCTGAATCAGCCCCAGCATTTT. Its translation: CASSPRTGRLNQPQHF. The chain joins TRBV7-2 to TRBJ1-5; tentative D call: TRBD1 (5 bases). From germline, CDR1 is SGHTA and CDR2 FQGNSA. This CDR3 is built from 16 residues. V gave up 5 bases and J gave up 4 bases, with 18 bases separating them.

Remarks on this clonotype: Lacking the conserved final phenylalanine or tryptophan, this CDR3 likely reflects a read error. This chain links TRBV20-1 with TRBJ2-7, with D unclear. In germline, CDR1 is DFQATT, CDR2 SNEGSKA (reference sequence). There are 11 residues in the CDR3. The V end was cut by 3 bases, the J end by 5 bases, with 8 bases between. The CDR3 loop reads CSASYADEQYL. The CDR3, as DNA: TGCAGTGCTAGTTACGCGGACGAGCAGTACCTC.

This sequence joins TRBV20-1 and TRBJ1-4; TRBD1 matches 7 bases. The J segment lost 7 bases and the V segment lost 5 bases, leaving 7 bases of the junction unmatched. The CDR3 has 13 residues. CDR1 is DFQATT and CDR2 is SNEGSKA in the germline V gene (reference sequence). CDR3: CSASGTDGEKLFF. The CDR3 bases are TGCAGTGCTTCCGGGACAGATGGTGAAAAACTGTTTTTT.

This clonotype was found many times. The V call is TRBV15, the J call TRBJ2-1, with no clear D. Deletions cut 1 base from V and 10 bases from J, with 14 bases between. Germline V gene sequence: CDR1 LNHNV, CDR2 YYDKDF (reference sequence). The CDR3 extends over 14 amino acids. CDR3 sequence: CATSRALGPAEQFF. The CDR3 DNA reads TGTGCCACCAGCAGAGCGCTGGGCCCGGCGGAGCAGTTCTTC. Full variable domain (remainder filled in from reference TRBV15 and TRBJ2-1): DAMVIQNPRYQVTQFGKPVTLSCSQTLNHNVMYWYQQKSSQAPKLLFHYYDKDFNNEADTPDNFQSRRPNTSFCFLDIRSPGLGDTAMYLCATSRALGPAEQFFGPGTRLTVL.

This clonotype was seen a few times. The rearrangement uses TRBV27 and TRBJ2-2, with TRBD1 as a possible D gene (6 bases). Between the trimmed V and J ends, which lost 0 bases and 1 base, there was a span of 9 bases. Germline V gives CDR1 MNHEY, CDR2 SMNVEV (reference sequence). The CDR3 is 16 residues long. DNA for the CDR3: TGTGCCAGCAGTTTATCAGGACAGCTGAACACCGGGGAGCTGTTTTTT. It codes for CASSLSGQLNTGELFF.

This clonotype was counted between two and nine times. V is TRBV6-5 and J is TRBJ1-6, with 9 bases matching TRBD1. Unmatched junction bases numbered 10, after V lost 5 bases and J lost 5 bases. In germline, CDR1 is MNHEY, CDR2 SVGAGI. The CDR3 extends over 17 amino acids. This CDR3 reads CASSRYVTGGNNSPLHF. The CDR3, as DNA: TGTGCCAGCAGTAGATACGTAACAGGGGGCAATAATTCACCCCTCCACTTT.

A word on this clonotype: It may be a read error: a sequence one base away is much more abundant. V is TRBV5-1 and J is TRBJ2-7; D perhaps matches TRBD1 (5 bases). The CDR3 spans 16 residues. Germline lookup yields CDR1 SGHRS and CDR2 YFSETQ. CDR3 amino acids: CANSPPKNQGTYEQYF. CDR3 DNA: TGCGCCAACAGCCCACCAAAGAATCAGGGAACCTACGAGCAGTACTTC.

The J gene is TRBJ2-6, the V gene TRBV10-3, with TRBD1 matching 12 bases. CDR1 and CDR2 from the germline V gene are ENHRY and SYGVKD. This CDR3 spans 17 amino acids. V was clipped by 11 bases and J by 2 bases; unmatched bases: 10. CDR3: CASQPGQGATGANVLTF. CDR3 nucleotide sequence: TGTGCCTCCCAGCCGGGACAGGGGGCTACTGGGGCCAACGTCCTGACTTTC.

This clonotype was detected only a few times. CDR3: CSAVQDRDYSNQPQHF. The CDR3 DNA sequence: TGCAGTGCTGTACAGGACAGGGATTATAGCAATCAGCCCCAGCATTTT. The chain joins TRBV20-1 to TRBJ1-5; the match to TRBD1 covers 8 bases. Germline CDR1 reads DFQATT; CDR2 reads SNEGSKA (reference sequence). The V and J ends lost 5 bases and 0 bases, in that order; junction bases with no gene match: 9. This CDR3 comprises 16 residues.

This clonotype appeared many times. The rearrangement joins TRBV6-2 or TRBV6-3 to TRBJ1-1; D is undetermined. The germline V and J ends were trimmed by 0 bases and 12 bases, with 14 bases remaining between them. This CDR3 is 13 amino acids long. Germline values: CDR1 MNHEY, CDR2 SVGEGT. The CDR3: CASSYSTPARTFF. The CDR3 DNA reads TGTGCCAGCAGTTACTCCACACCAGCCAGAACTTTCTTT.

This clonotype has at least ten counts. The chain carries TRBV5-1 and TRBJ2-1, with 10 positions matching TRBD1. With 3 bases clipped from V and 5 bases from J, the junction kept 2 bases outside the gene matches. The CDR3 is 14 residues long. The V gene's germline CDR1 is SGHRS and CDR2 YFSETQ. CDR3 sequence reads: CASSWGTGDNEQFF. As DNA, the CDR3 is TGCGCCAGCAGCTGGGGGACAGGGGACAATGAGCAGTTCTTC.

The gene calls are TRBV6-2 or TRBV6-3 and TRBJ1-6, with TRBD1 matching 9 bases. V shed 7 bases, J shed 18 bases, and the junction held 13 bases outside the gene matches. There are 13 residues in the CDR3. The germline gives CDR1 MNHEY, CDR2 SVGEGT. This CDR3 reads CASTGQGYSIRHF. DNA for the CDR3: TGTGCCAGCACTGGACAGGGGTATAGTATACGCCACTTT.

This clonotype was seen ten or more times. This chain uses TRBV7-2 with TRBJ2-3; 7 bases map to TRBD2. The V segment lost 5 bases and the J segment 4 bases; nucleotides outside the gene matches: 6. The CDR3 length is 14 residues. Germline V lookup: CDR1 SGHTA, CDR2 FQGNSA. For the CDR3, the DNA is TGTGCCAGCAGCCGCACTAGCGCTGCAGATACGCAGTATTTT. Its protein is CASSRTSAADTQYF.

Turning to this clonotype: With a much larger clone just one base away, this may be a read error. The rearrangement joins TRBV3-1 to TRBJ1-1; no definite D call. Germline assignment: CDR1 LGHDT and CDR2 YNNKEL (reference sequence). This CDR3 contains 13 residues. CDR3 DNA sequence: TGTGCCGGCAGCCAAGTTTCCGGAGTCCAAGCTTTCTTT. Translated, it gives CAGSQVSGVQAFF.

This clonotype showed up just a few times. The chain couples TRBV19 to TRBJ2-1, with a weak D call TRBD1 (6 bases). Trimming shortened V by 5 bases and J by 7 bases, and 18 bases separated the two germline ends. The germline V gene has CDR1 LNHDA and CDR2 SQIVND (reference sequence). This CDR3 has 15 residues. CDR3 coding DNA: TGTGCCAGTAGTTTCCAGACAGGAACGGGAAATGAGCAGTTCTTC. It codes for CASSFQTGTGNEQFF.

This clonotype was detected many times. The chain uses TRBV5-1 and TRBJ2-1, with 9 bases aligning to TRBD2. Germline CDR1 and CDR2: SGHRS and YFSETQ. V lost 0 bases, J lost 6 bases, and 7 bases stayed unmatched. The CDR3 consists of 16 residues. CDR3 residues: CASSLGLAGSLNEQFF. As DNA, the CDR3 is TGCGCCAGCAGCTTGGGCCTAGCGGGGTCTCTCAATGAGCAGTTCTTC.

In its sample, this clonotype was seen a few times. V is TRBV12-3 or TRBV12-4 and J is TRBJ2-7; the D gene could be TRBD1 or TRBD2 (5 bases each). Trimming took 1 base from V and 6 from J, leaving 19 bases between them. This CDR3 has 16 residues. For the CDR3, the DNA is TGTGCCAGCAGTTTAGGGATACAGGTGAGGGGCGGCGAGCAGTACTTC. This gives the protein CASSLGIQVRGGEQYF.

V is TRBV5-5 and J is TRBJ2-7; 10 bases match TRBD1. The CDR3 is 16 amino acids. Germline V gives CDR1 SGHKS, CDR2 YYEKEE (reference sequence). V lost 6 bases, J lost 8 bases, and 17 bases stayed unmatched. The CDR3 DNA reads TGTGCCAGCAACCAAATGGGATCCGGGACAGGGGACAAGCAGTACTTC. Translating gives CASNQMGSGTGDKQYF.